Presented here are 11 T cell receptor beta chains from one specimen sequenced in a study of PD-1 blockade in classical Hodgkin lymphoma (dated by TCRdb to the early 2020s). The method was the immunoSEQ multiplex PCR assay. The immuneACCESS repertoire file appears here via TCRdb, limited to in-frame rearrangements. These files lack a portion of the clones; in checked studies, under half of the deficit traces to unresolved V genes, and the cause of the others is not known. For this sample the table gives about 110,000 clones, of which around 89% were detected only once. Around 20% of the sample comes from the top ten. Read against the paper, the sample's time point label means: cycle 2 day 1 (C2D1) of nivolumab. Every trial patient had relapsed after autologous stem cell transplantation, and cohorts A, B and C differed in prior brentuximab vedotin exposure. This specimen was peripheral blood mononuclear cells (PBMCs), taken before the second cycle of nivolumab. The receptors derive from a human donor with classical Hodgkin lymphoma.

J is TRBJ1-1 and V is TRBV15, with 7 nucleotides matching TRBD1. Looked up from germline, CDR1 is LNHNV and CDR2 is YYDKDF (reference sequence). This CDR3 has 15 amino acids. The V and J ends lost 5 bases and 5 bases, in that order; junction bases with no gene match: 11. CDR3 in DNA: TGTGCCACCAGCGCCCGAGAGGGGGCGAGAACTGAAGCTTTCTTT. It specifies CATSAREGARTEAFF.

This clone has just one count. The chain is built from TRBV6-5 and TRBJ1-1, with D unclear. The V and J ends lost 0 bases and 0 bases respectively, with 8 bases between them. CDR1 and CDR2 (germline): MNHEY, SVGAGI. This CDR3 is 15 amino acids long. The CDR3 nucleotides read TGTGCCAGCAGTTACTCAGCAGTCATGAACACTGAAGCTTTCTTT. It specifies CASSYSAVMNTEAFF.

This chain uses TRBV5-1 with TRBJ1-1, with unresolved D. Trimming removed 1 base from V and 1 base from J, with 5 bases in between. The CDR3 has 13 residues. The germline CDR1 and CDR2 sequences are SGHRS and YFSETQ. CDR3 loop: CASSLMSNTEAFF. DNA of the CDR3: TGCGCCAGCAGCTTGATGTCGAACACTGAAGCTTTCTTT.

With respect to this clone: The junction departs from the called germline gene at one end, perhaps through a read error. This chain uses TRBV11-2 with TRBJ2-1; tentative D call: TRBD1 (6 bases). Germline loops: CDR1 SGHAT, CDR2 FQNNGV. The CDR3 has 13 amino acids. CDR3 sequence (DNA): TGTGCCAGCAGCTTAATGGGGGCCTATAGCGTTGTCTTC. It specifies CASSLMGAYSVVF. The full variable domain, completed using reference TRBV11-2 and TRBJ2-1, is EAGVAQSPRYKIIEKRQSVAFWCNPISGHATLYWYQQILGQGPKLLIQFQNNGVVDDSQLPKDRFSAERLKGVDSTLKIQPAKLEDSAVYLCASSLMGAYSVVFGPGTRLTVL.

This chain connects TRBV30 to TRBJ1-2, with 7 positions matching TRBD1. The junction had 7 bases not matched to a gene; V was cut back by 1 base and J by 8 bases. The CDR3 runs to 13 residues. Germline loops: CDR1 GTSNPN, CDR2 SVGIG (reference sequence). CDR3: CAWSALQGNGYTF. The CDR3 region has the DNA TGTGCCTGGAGTGCGCTACAGGGGAACGGCTACACCTTC.

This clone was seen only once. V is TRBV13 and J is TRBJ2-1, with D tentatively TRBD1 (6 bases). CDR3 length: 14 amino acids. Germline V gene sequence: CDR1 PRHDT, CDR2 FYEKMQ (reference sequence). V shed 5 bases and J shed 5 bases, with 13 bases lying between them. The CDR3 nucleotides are TGTGCCAGCAGCCGAGGACAGCTCGACAATGAGCAGTTCTTC. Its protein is CASSRGQLDNEQFF.

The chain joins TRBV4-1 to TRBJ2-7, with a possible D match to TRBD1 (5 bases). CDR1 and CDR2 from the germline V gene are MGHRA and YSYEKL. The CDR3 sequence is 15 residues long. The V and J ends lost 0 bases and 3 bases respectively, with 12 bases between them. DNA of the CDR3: TGCGCCAGCAGCCAAGATCCAGGGATACTCTACGAGCAGTACTTC. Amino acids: CASSQDPGILYEQYF.

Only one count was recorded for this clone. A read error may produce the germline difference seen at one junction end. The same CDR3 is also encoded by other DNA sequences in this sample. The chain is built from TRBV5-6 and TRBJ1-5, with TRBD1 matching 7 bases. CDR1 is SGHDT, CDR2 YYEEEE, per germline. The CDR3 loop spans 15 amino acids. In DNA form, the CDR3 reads TGCGCCAGCAGCTTGTGGACAGGTCCACCTCAGCCCCAGCATTTT. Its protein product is CASSLWTGPPQPQHF.

This CDR3 is CAGSTGVNTEAFF. DNA for the CDR3: TGTGCCGGTTCCACAGGGGTGAACACTGAAGCTTTCTTT. V and J are TRBV6-1 and TRBJ1-1; TRBD1 aligns across 7 bases. The V segment lost 11 bases and the J segment 0 bases; nucleotides outside the gene matches: 6. The CDR3 length is 13 residues. The germline V gene encodes CDR1 MNHNS and CDR2 SASEGT.

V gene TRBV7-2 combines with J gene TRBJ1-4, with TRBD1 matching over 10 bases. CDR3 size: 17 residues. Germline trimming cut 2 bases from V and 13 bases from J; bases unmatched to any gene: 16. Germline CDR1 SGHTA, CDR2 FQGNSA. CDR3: CASSLLRDRGFPKRLFF. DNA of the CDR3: TGTGCCAGCAGCTTACTTCGGGACAGGGGATTTCCCAAAAGACTGTTTTTT.

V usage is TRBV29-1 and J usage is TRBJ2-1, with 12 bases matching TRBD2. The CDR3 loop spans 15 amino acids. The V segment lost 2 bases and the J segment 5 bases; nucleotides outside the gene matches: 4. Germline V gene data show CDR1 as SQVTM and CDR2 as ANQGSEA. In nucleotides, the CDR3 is TGCAGCGTTGAACGACTAGCGGGAGCTAACAATGAGCAGTTCTTC. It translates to CSVERLAGANNEQFF.